What follows are 2 T cell receptor beta chains derived from one specimen sequenced in a study of a mutant IDH1 vaccine in newly diagnosed glioma (dated by TCRdb to about 2021). No antigen has been assigned to these receptors. Libraries were made using the immunoSEQ multiplex PCR assay. TCRdb re-hosts the immuneACCESS table, in-frame sequences only. Its copies lack some clones; in the studies checked, an unresolved V gene accounts for under half of them, and the cause for the rest is not known. Within this sample are around 56,000 clones, with around 82% of them counted one time only. The top ten clones comprise over 3% of the sample. According to the study, the label for this sample's time point signals: week 5, during vaccination. Every vaccine dose consisted of 300 ug of a 20-mer mutant IDH1 peptide in Montanide, administered subcutaneously together with topical imiquimod. This specimen consisted of PBMCs, obtained from a glioma patient whose treatment included an IDH1 peptide vaccine. Receptors were obtained from a woman in her late teens or twenties with glioma. Some clones in this sample may be carry-over from other donors' samples.

The V call is TRBV29-1, the J call TRBJ2-7; D is unclear. Trimming removed 2 bases at V and 7 bases at J, with 12 bases between. The CDR3 spans 12 residues. Germline CDR1 is SQVTM and CDR2 is ANQGSEA. Here the CDR3 DNA reads TGCAGCGTTGAAAAGACCCCAAGGGAGCAGTACTTC. It translates to CSVEKTPREQYF.

This clone was seen more than once but under ten times. The gene calls are TRBV6-5 and TRBJ2-7; TRBD2 matches 8 bases. Germline loops: CDR1 MNHEY, CDR2 SVGAGI. The CDR3 has 13 residues. The trim removed 7 bases at V and 4 bases at J, leaving 6 bases unmatched. The CDR3 sequence is CASTRGGEYEQYF. DNA for the CDR3: TGTGCCAGCACCCGGGGGGGGGAATACGAGCAGTACTTC.